This T cell receptor (beta chain) was captured by sequencing in a study of Graves' ophthalmopathy and Graves' hyperthyroidism. TCR beta CDR3 regions were amplified from RNA transcripts. An opening RT-PCR round employed HTBI primers and preceded a second-round multiplex PCR. TCRdb re-called the multiplex PCR reads with MiXCR, one entry per CDR3 protein. The repertoire includes 1 million to 1.3 million distinct CDR3 sequences, 35% to 40% of them detected once, and more than 9.5% sits in the top ten. Points on this clonotype: Possible read error: a much larger clone is one base away.

The CDR3 length is 13 residues. V was pared by 4 bases and J by 7 bases, with 10 bases between. Looked up from germline, CDR1 is WSHSY and CDR2 is SAAADI. The rearrangement joins TRBV10-2 to TRBJ2-2, with D possibly called TRBD1 or TRBD2 (5 bases each). Sequencing input: peripheral blood or thyroid tissue (not recorded which). The TCR originated in an adult man with Graves' hyperthyroidism. CDR3 DNA: TGCGCCAGCAGTGGTGGGGGAATCGGGGAGCTGTTTTTT. This codes for CASSGGGIGELFF.